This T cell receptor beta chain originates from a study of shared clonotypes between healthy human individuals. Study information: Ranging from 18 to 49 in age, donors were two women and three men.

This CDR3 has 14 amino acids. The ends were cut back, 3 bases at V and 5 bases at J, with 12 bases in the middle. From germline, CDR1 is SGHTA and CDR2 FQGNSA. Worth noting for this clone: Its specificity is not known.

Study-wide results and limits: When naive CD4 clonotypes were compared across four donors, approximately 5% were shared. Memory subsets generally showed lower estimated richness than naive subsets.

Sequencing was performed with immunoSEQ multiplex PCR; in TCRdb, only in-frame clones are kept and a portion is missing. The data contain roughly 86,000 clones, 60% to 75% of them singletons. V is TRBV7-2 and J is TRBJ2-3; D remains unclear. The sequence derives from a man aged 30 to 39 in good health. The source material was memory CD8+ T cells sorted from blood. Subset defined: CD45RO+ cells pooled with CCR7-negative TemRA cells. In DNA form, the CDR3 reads TGTGCCAGCAGCTTTGATGTAGGGCAAGATACGCAGTATTTT. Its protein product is CASSFDVGQDTQYF.